This TCR beta chain stems from a study of beta chain features in type 1 diabetes. Study overall: Patient and healthy donor groups were alike in age, gender and cell yields. Sorted cell examination encompassed roughly 98,000,000 cells across all samples.

Each of the CD4+ naive, central memory, regulatory and stem cell-like memory populations was sorted via CD45RO/CCR7/CD25/CD127/CD95/CD27. Investigators reverse transcribed all isolated RNA, so they sequenced expressed TCRB transcripts. Assay: immunoSEQ multiplex PCR; the TCRdb copy retains only in-frame clones and omits some. The sample carries hundreds of thousands of clones, 68% recorded once. This clone was seen once. What it binds is not known. Germline values: CDR1 MNHEY, CDR2 SVGAGI. The CDR3 runs to 15 residues. The ends were cut back, 2 bases at V and 5 bases at J, with 15 bases in the middle. Study-wide points: Insertion counts at VDJ junctions were lower in type 1 diabetes patients, who also showed more deletions there.

The chain has TRBV6-5 and TRBJ2-5; D is possibly TRBD1 or TRBD2 (5 bases each). This clonotype was sampled from a man between 25 and 39 years old in good health. Sequenced input: naive CD4+ T cells from blood. CDR3 sequence: CASSYGDGTQETQYF. CDR3 coding DNA: TGTGCCAGCAGTTACGGGGACGGGACCCAGGAGACCCAGTACTTC.